This T cell receptor beta chain is drawn from a study of siplizumab effects on memory and regulatory T cells. Regarding the study as a whole: Mappable alloreactive CD4+ clones averaged approximately 62% Treg-derived with siplizumab versus around 25% in controls.

Concerning this clone: Its antigen is undetermined.

Profiled with immunoSEQ multiplex PCR; TCRdb holds only in-frame clones, not every one. The sample includes 60,000 to 80,000 clones, roughly 80% seen only once; the top ten take approximately 4%. The CDR3 covers 15 residues. V was pared by 6 bases and J by 0 bases, with 15 bases between. Germline lookup yields CDR1 MNHEY and CDR2 SVGAGI. Source material: memory CD4+ T cells sorted from blood. The chain uses TRBV6-5 and TRBJ2-7, with D possibly being TRBD2 (6 bases). The clonotype comes from a human donor in good health. The DNA for the CDR3 is TGTGCCAGCAGCCTCGGCCTAGCGAGCTCCTACGAGCAGTACTTC. Its translation is CASSLGLASSYEQYF.